There are many counts of the clone carrying this TCR beta chain. Unique molecular identifiers were used in preparing the TCRbeta library. TCRdb redid the calling of the PCR reads with MiXCR, one entry per CDR3 protein. The table includes about 610,000 distinct CDR3 sequences, 10% to 13% detected once. Germline CDR1 reads SGDLS; CDR2 reads YYNGEE. V lost 4 bases to trimming and J lost 2 bases, with 15 bases between them. The CDR3 has 15 residues. The data were obtained in a study of T-cell reconstitution after alpha-beta-depleted transplantation in children. The chain recombines TRBV9 with TRBJ2-5, with D perhaps being TRBD1 or TRBD2 (6 bases each). The specimen comprised PBMCs from the stem cell graft donor, sampled from the stem cell graft. The TCR sequence derives from a human donor who donated a stem cell graft to a child with acute myeloid leukemia. As DNA, the CDR3 is TGTGCCAGCAGCACCCTACAGGGAGGTCAAGAGACCCAGTACTTC. Translating it yields CASSTLQGGQETQYF.